This T cell receptor (beta chain) stems from a study of OX40 agonist ivuxolimab in advanced cancers. Background for the entire study: Ivuxolimab, which targeted the costimulatory receptor OX40 (CD134), was an agonistic, fully human IgG2 monoclonal antibody. Intravenous ivuxolimab was administered to patients every 2 weeks at six dose levels: 0.01, 0.1, 0.3, 1.5, 3 and 10 mg/kg. Among the roughly 52 dose-escalation patients, about 20 had hepatocellular carcinoma, 15 or so melanoma, 9 renal cell carcinoma and 9 head and neck cancer. In the dose-escalation cohort, more than 80% of patients were male, and the mean age was roughly 60 years with a range of roughly 20 to 80. Prior anti-PD-1, anti-PD-L1 or anti-CTLA-4 therapy was permitted, and about 40% of dose-escalation patients had received checkpoint inhibitors. Partial responses were achieved by three dose-escalation patients, of whom one had hepatocellular carcinoma and two had cutaneous melanoma. The point of sequencing TCRbeta in the periphery was to test whether ivuxolimab changed TCR sequence diversity and drove clonal T-cell expansion. The monotherapy dose-escalation portion (N of about 49 patients) of the phase I ivuxolimab trial is reported in the paper. The full study reports these points: At doses from 0.1 to 3.0 mg/kg, clonal expansion was seen in both CD4+ and CD8+ blood T cells between baseline and week 6. Low levels of normalized T-cell clonal expansion were also shown by some nonresponding patients. The antigen specificity of the peripheral T cells that underwent clonal expansion was not determined. In the 0.1-3.0 mg/kg groups, partial responders had among the lowest normalized peripheral clonal expansion, particularly in CD8+ T cells. After ivuxolimab, expanded clones were on average more numerous among CD8+ T cells than among CD4+ T cells.

Patients with a history of autoimmune disease or receiving systemic immunosuppression were excluded from the trial. In every dose cohort, peripheral blood was drawn for TCR sequencing at baseline, cycle 4 day 1, and cycle 7 day 1. The samples were taken from a phase I, first-in-human, multicenter, open-label dose-escalation trial of ivuxolimab. The trial enrolled adults with locally advanced or metastatic head and neck squamous cell, hepatocellular, melanoma or renal cell carcinoma. CD4+ and CD8+ T cells were sorted separately from peripheral blood before TCR sequencing. Genomic DNA was isolated from the sorted cells so that the TCRbeta CDR3 region could be sequenced. The immunoSEQ Assay was used to sequence the TCRbeta CDR3 regions. TCRdb obtained this table from immuneACCESS and retained in-frame rearrangements with V and J assigned. These tables miss some clones; where compared with another copy, unresolved V genes account for less than half of the shortfall, and the remainder is unexplained. Within this sample are about 82,000 clones, with approximately 87% of them counted one time only. The ten largest clones capture 0.75% to 0.85% of the sample.

Deletion took 6 bases off V and 5 bases off J, with a span of 17 bases between the germline ends. The CDR3 starts with the cysteine, ends with the phenylalanine, and has 14 residues. The CDR3 DNA has 42 bases and is translated from base 1. For CDR1 and CDR2, the germline V gene (reference sequence) lists LNHDA and SQIVND. As for this clone: Its antigen specificity is not known. The record has no base qualities; no much larger clone is one base away.

This chain joins TRBV19 to TRBJ2-7; 6 matching bases give a weak D call of TRBD1. The sequence came from an adult with an advanced solid tumor such as melanoma, head and neck, liver or kidney cancer. The sample here was CD4+ or CD8+ T cells sorted from blood, taken in a trial of the OX40 agonist ivuxolimab. The nucleotides are TGTGCCAGTAGCCCGATGGGCAGGGGTGACGAGCAGTACTTC. Its product reads: CASSPMGRGDEQYF. Extended through the reference TRBV19 and TRBJ2-7 proteins, this CDR3 yields the full variable domain: DGGITQSPKYLFRKEGQNVTLSCEQNLNHDAMYWYRQDPGQGLRLIYYSQIVNDFQKGDIAEGYSVSREKKESFPLTVTSAQKNPTAFYLCASSPMGRGDEQYFGPGTRLTVT.